The entry below gives a single TCR beta chain sequence along with its context. Antigen specificity is unknown. This entry belongs to a study of OX40 agonist ivuxolimab in advanced cancers. Whole-study context: The patients received ivuxolimab by intravenous route every 2 weeks at 0.01 to 10 mg/kg. There were three patients with partial responses, one having hepatocellular carcinoma and two cutaneous melanoma. Study results and caveats: The work left the antigen specificity of expanded peripheral T cells undetermined.

The CDR3 loop spans 13 amino acids. Germline CDR1 is GTSNPN and CDR2 is SVGIG (reference sequence). V lost 4 bases to trimming and J lost 8 bases, with 15 bases between them. Assay used: immunoSEQ multiplex PCR; TCRdb lists only in-frame clones, some missing. The sample yields some 61,000 clones, more than 60% seen once. The receptor comes from an adult with an advanced solid tumor such as melanoma, head and neck, liver or kidney cancer. The source was CD4+ or CD8+ T cells sorted from blood, collected in a trial of the OX40 agonist ivuxolimab. The rearrangement links TRBV30 to TRBJ2-1; D is perhaps TRBD1 (6 bases). Here the CDR3 DNA reads TGTGCCTGGAACCTACAGGGATCTGATGAGCAGTTCTTC. It codes for CAWNLQGSDEQFF.